Included here is one TCR beta chain sequence, with context. Its antigen remains unknown. Germline assignment: CDR1 MGHRA and CDR2 YSYEKL. The CDR3 is 19 amino acids. This sample was taken from a study of monozygotic twins with inflammatory bowel disease. General study points: Nothing supported a single strong signal or clonotype that was associated with IBD.

TCRdb re-called the 5' RACE reads and catalogs CDR3 proteins one per entry, DNA excluded. The listing contains 300,000 to 350,000 distinct CDR3 sequences. This chain uses TRBV4-1 with TRBJ2-4; TCRdb gives TRBD1 as the D gene, but with no DNA this cannot be confirmed. The clonotype originates from a human donor with ulcerative colitis or Crohn's disease, or a healthy co-twin of an affected twin (not recorded which). Material for sequencing was blood. The CDR3 protein is CASSQEVGYRAGAKNIQYF.